This T cell receptor beta chain was retrieved from a study of T cell repertoires in cytomegalovirus infection. Background on the study: The study used recently identified HLA-C-restricted and well-studied HLA-B-restricted CMV epitopes. Both a matching HLA type and CMV infection were indicated by public TCR beta signatures.

CDR1 and CDR2 from the germline V gene are SQVTM and ANQGSEA. The CDR3 extends over 13 amino acids. The ends were cut back, 6 bases at V and 9 bases at J, with 18 bases in the middle. Study-wide findings and caveats: People with CMV and the relevant HLA were identified by cumulative public TCR beta family frequency.

About this clonotype: The antigen is unknown.

TCRdb recomputed calls from the reads with MiXCR, one row per CDR3 protein. The profile covers roughly 500,000 distinct CDR3 sequences, with about 33% appearing a single time and roughly 15% taken by the ten largest. The TCR comes from a human donor in good health (CMV status not recorded). Some clones in this sample may be carry-over from other donors' samples. The V and J genes are TRBV29-1 and TRBJ2-1; D is uncertain. The source was cultured PBMCs, collected from culture after CMV antigen stimulation. The CDR3 DNA reads TGCAGCGTCCTAACTGAACTCGGTGCTGAGCAGTTCTTC. This encodes CSVLTELGAEQFF.